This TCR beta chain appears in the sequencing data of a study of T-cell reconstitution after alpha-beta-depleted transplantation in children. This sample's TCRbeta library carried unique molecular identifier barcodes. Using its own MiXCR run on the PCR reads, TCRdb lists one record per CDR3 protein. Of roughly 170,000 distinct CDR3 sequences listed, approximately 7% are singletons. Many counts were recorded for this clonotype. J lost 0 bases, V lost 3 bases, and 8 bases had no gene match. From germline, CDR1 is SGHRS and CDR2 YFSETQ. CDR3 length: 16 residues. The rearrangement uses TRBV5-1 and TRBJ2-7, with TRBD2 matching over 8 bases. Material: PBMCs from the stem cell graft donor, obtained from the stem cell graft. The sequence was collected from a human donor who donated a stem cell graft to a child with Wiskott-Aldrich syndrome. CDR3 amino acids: CASSWTLAGLSYEQYF. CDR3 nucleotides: TGCGCCAGCAGCTGGACTCTAGCGGGCCTCTCCTACGAGCAGTACTTC. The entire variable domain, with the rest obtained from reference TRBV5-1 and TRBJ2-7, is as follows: KAGVTQTPRYLIKTRGQQVTLSCSPISGHRSVSWYQQTPGQGLQFLFEYFSETQRNKGNFPGRFSGRQFSNSRSEMNVSTLELGDSALYLCASSWTLAGLSYEQYFGPGTRLTVT.